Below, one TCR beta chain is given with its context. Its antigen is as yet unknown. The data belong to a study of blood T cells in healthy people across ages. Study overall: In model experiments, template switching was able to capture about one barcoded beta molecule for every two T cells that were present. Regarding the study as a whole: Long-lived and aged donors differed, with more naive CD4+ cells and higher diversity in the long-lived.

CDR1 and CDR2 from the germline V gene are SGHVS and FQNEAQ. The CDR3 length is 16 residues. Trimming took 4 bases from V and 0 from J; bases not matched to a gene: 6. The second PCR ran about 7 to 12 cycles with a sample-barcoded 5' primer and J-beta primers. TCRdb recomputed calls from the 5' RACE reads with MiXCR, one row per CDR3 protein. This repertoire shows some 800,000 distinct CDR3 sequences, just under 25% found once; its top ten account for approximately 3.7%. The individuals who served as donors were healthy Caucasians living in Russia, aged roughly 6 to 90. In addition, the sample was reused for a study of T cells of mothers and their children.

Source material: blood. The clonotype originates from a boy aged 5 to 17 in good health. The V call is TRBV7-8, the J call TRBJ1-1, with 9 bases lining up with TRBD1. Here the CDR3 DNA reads TGTGCCAGCAGCTCTCGGACAGGGGACTTGAACACTGAAGCTTTCTTT. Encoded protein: CASSSRTGDLNTEAFF. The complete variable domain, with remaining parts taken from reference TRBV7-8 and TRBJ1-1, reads GAGVSQSPRYKVAKRGQDVALRCDPISGHVSLFWYQQALGQGPEFLTYFQNEAQLDKSGLPSDRFFAERPEGSVSTLKIQRTQQEDSAVYLCASSSRTGDLNTEAFFGQGTRLTVV.